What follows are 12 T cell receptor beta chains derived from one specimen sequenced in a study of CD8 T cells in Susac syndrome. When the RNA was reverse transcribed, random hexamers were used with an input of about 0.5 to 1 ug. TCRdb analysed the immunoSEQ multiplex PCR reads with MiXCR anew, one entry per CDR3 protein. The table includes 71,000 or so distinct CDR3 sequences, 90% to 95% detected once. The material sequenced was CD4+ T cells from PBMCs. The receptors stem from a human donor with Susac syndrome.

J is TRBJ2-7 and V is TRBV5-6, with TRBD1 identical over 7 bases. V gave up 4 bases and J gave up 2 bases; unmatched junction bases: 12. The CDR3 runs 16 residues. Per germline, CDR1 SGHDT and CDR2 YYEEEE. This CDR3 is CASSHHRGQHTYEQYF. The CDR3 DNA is TGTGCCAGCAGCCACCACAGGGGACAGCACACCTACGAGCAGTACTTC.

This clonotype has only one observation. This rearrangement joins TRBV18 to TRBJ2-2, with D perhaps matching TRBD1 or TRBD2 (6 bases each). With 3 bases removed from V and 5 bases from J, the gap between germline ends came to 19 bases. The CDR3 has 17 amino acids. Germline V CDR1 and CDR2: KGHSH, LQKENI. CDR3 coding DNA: TGTGCCAGCTCACCCTACGGGGGACAAACGGGGACCGGGGAGCTGTTTTTT. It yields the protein CASSPYGGQTGTGELFF.

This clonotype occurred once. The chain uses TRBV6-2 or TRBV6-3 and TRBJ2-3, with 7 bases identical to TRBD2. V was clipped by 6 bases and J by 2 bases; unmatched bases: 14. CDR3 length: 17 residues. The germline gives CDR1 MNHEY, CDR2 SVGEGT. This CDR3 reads CASRIALAEKVTDTQYF. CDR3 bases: TGTGCCAGCAGGATCGCGCTAGCGGAGAAAGTCACAGATACGCAGTATTTT.

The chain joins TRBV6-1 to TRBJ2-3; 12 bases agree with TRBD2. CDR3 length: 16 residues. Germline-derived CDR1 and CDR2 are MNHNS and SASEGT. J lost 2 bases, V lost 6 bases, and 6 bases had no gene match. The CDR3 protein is CASRRLAGALTDTQYF. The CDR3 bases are TGTGCCAGCAGGAGACTAGCGGGGGCCCTCACAGATACGCAGTATTTT.

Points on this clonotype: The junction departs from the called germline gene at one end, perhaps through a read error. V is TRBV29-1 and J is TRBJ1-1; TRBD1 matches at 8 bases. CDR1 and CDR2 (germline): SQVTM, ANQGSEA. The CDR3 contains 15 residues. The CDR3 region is CSGDRLLGRNAEAFF. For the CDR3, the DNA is TGCAGCGGGGACAGGTTGTTAGGGAGGAACGCTGAAGCTTTCTTT.

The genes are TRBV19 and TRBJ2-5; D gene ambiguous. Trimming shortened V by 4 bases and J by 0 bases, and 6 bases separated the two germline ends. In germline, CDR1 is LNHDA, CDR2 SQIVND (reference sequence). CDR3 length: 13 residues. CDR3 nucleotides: TGTGCCAGTAGTACGCAGCACCAAGAGACCCAGTACTTC. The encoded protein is CASSTQHQETQYF. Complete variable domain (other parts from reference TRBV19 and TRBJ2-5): DGGITQSPKYLFRKEGQNVTLSCEQNLNHDAMYWYRQDPGQGLRLIYYSQIVNDFQKGDIAEGYSVSREKKESFPLTVTSAQKNPTAFYLCASSTQHQETQYFGPGTRLLVL.

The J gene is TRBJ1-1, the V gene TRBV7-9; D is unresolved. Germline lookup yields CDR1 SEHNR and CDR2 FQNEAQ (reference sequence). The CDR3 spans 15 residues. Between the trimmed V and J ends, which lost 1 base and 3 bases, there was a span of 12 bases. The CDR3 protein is CASSLVPGRHTEAFF. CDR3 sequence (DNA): TGTGCCAGCAGCTTAGTACCAGGCCGGCACACTGAAGCTTTCTTT.

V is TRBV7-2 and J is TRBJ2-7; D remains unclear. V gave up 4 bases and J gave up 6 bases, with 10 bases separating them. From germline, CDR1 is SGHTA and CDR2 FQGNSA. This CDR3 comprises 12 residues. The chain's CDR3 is CASSSDNREQYF. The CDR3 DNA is TGTGCCAGCAGCTCCGATAATCGCGAGCAGTACTTC.

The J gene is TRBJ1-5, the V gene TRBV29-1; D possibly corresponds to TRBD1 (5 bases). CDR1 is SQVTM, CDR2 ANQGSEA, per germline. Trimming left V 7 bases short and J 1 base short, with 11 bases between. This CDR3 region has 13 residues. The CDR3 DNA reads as TGCAGCGCCGAGGCAGGGAGCAATCAGCCCCAGCATTTT. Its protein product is CSAEAGSNQPQHF.

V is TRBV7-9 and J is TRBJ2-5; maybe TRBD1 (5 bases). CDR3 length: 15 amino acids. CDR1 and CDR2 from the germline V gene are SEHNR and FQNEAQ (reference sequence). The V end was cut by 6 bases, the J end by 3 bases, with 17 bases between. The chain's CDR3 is CASSSGRAREETQYF. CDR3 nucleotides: TGTGCCAGCAGTTCAGGCAGGGCTCGGGAAGAGACCCAGTACTTC.

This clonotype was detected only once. Here the CDR3 DNA reads TGTGCCAGCAGCCAAAGGGGGCCACCCCTCCACTTT. Translation: CASSQRGPPLHF. V usage is TRBV3-1 and J usage is TRBJ1-6; TRBD1 aligns across 7 bases. The germline V gene encodes CDR1 LGHDT and CDR2 YNNKEL (reference sequence). The CDR3 length is 12 residues. The junction had 0 bases not matched to a gene; V was cut back by 2 bases and J by 11 bases.

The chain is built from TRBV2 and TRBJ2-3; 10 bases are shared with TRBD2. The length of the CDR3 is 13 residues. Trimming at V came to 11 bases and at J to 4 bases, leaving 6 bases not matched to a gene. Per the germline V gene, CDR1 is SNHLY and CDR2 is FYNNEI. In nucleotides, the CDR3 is TGTGCCCGGGGTAGCGGGGGGTCAGATACGCAGTATTTT. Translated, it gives CARGSGGSDTQYF.